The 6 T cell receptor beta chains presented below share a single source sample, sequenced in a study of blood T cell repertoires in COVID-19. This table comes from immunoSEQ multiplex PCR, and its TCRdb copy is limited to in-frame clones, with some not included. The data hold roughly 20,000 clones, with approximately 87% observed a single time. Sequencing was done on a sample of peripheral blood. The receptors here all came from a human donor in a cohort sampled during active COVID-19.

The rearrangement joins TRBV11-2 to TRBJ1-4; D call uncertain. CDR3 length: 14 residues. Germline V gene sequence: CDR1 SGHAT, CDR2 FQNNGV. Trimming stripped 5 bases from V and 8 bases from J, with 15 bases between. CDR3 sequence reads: CASSLGNGGEKLFF. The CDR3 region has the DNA TGTGCCAGCAGCCTTGGCAACGGAGGGGAAAAACTGTTTTTT.

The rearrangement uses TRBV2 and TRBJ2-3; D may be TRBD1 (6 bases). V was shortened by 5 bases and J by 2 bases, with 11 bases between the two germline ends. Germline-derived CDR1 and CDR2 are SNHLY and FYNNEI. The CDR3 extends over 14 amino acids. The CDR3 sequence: CASSQGRDTDTQYF. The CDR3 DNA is TGTGCCAGCAGTCAGGGGCGCGACACAGATACGCAGTATTTT.

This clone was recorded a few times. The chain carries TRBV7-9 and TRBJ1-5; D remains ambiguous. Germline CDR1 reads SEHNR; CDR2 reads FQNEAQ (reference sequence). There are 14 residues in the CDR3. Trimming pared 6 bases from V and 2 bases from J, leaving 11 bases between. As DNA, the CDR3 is TGTGCCAGCAGTCCTGAGAGGGGCAATCAGCCCCAGCATTTT. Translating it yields CASSPERGNQPQHF.

CDR3: CASSLARQTEAFF. The CDR3 DNA reads TGTGCCAGCAGCTTAGCCAGGCAAACTGAAGCTTTCTTT. The V gene is TRBV7-2, the J gene TRBJ1-1; D remains unclear. This CDR3 spans 13 amino acids. The germline V and J ends were trimmed by 0 bases and 5 bases, with 7 bases remaining between them. The V gene's germline CDR1 is SGHTA and CDR2 FQGNSA. Full variable domain (outside the CDR3, taken from reference TRBV7-2 and TRBJ1-1): GAGVSQSPSNKVTEKGKDVELRCDPISGHTALYWYRQSLGQGLEFLIYFQGNSAPDKSGLPSDRFSAERTGGSVSTLTIQRTQQEDSAVYLCASSLARQTEAFFGQGTRLTVV.

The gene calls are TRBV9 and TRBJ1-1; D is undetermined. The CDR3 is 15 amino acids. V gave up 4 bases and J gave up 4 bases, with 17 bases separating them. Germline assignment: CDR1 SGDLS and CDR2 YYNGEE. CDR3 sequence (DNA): TGTGCCAGCAGCTCAACGGGAGTTGGAATCACTGAAGCTTTCTTT. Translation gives CASSSTGVGITEAFF.

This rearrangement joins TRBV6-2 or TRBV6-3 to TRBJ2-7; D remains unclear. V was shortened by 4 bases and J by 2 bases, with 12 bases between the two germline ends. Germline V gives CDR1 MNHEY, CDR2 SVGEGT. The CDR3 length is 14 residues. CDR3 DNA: TGTGCCAGCAGTTCCGGTAAAATCGCCTACGAGCAGTACTTC. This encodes CASSSGKIAYEQYF.